This T cell receptor (beta chain) derives from a study of T cells after yellow fever vaccination. For the study at large: SMART-Seq v4 Ultra Low Input served to prepare low-cell-number fractions.

In making TCR cDNA, 5'RACE template switching added a universal primer site and UMIs to it. TCRdb independently ran MiXCR on the 5' RACE reads; one entry per CDR3 protein. The sample shows under 500,000 distinct CDR3 sequences, about 19% of them seen only once. Concerning this clonotype: Its target is unknown.

J was trimmed by 9 bases and V by 6 bases; bases with no gene match: 11. The CDR3 contains 15 residues. The germline CDR1 and CDR2 sequences are SEHNR and FQNEAQ (reference sequence). Whole-study findings and limits: Clonotype sharing between CD4 and CD8 compartments was small.

The chain employs TRBV7-9 and TRBJ1-6, with 7 positions matching TRBD1. This sequence originates from a young man who received the YFV17D yellow fever vaccine. Sequencing used PBMCs, obtained before the yellow fever booster vaccination. This CDR3 is CASSPRTGETSPLHF. The CDR3 DNA reads as TGTGCCAGCAGTCCTCGGACAGGAGAGACTTCACCCCTCCACTTT.